This T cell receptor (beta chain) was obtained from a study of T-cell reconstitution after alpha-beta-depleted transplantation in children. This clonotype was detected ten times or more. Using unique molecular identifiers, the investigators prepared the TCRbeta library. A single record per CDR3 protein comes from TCRdb applying MiXCR to the PCR reads. The sample has 210,000 or so distinct CDR3 sequences, about 9.5% seen once. V lost 4 bases to trimming and J lost 2 bases, with 17 bases between them. The length of the CDR3 is 16 residues. Per the germline V gene, CDR1 is LGHDT and CDR2 is YNNKEL (reference sequence).

The chain carries TRBV3-1 and TRBJ2-5; D tentatively fits TRBD1 or TRBD2 (5 bases each). The sample was PBMCs from the stem cell graft donor, taken from the stem cell graft. The sequence was collected from a human donor who donated a stem cell graft to a child with acute lymphoblastic leukemia. The CDR3 DNA reads TGTGCCAGCAGCCCATACGGGGCTAGCCGACAAGAGACCCAGTACTTC. Protein: CASSPYGASRQETQYF.